What follows is one T cell receptor (beta chain) and its context. Antigen: not known. This sample was included in a study of T cell responses to AZD1222 COVID-19 vaccine. Study-level findings and limits: White British people made up most donors, females outnumbered males, and clonal diversity was possibly underestimated. Unmutated variant regions are reportedly the target of nearly half of TCRs that are spike-specific. CD4 TCRs associated with vaccination spanned spike, dominating at 160-218 and 743-854.

Pooled in the analysis were second doses at about 4 or about 12 weeks. The assay was immunoSEQ multiplex PCR, and TCRdb's table has in-frame clones only and misses some. This table has 100,000 to 130,000 clones, about 90% appearing once. Germline lookup yields CDR1 LGHNA and CDR2 YNFKEQ. The CDR3 totals 13 residues. V gave up 1 base and J gave up 1 base, with 4 bases separating them. The material was peripheral blood, obtained 28 days after the second AZD1222 dose. This clonotype was sampled from an adult who received the AZD1222 COVID-19 vaccine. The chain couples TRBV4-2 to TRBJ1-2, with D unresolved. CDR3 residues: CASSQAINYGYTF. The CDR3 coding sequence is TGTGCCAGCAGCCAAGCGATTAACTATGGCTACACCTTC.